Presented here are 4 T cell receptor beta chains from one specimen sequenced in a study of T cell repertoires in cytomegalovirus infection. No antigen has been identified for these receptors. One entry per CDR3 protein results from TCRdb running MiXCR on the reads. The data contain approximately 500,000 distinct CDR3 sequences, roughly 34% of them singletons. Specimen: cultured PBMCs, collected from culture after CMV antigen stimulation. These receptors all come from a human donor in good health (CMV status not recorded). Some clones in this sample may be carry-over from other donors' samples.

The rearrangement uses TRBV5-1 and TRBJ2-3; no clear D. In germline, CDR1 is SGHRS, CDR2 YFSETQ. Trimming cost V 4 bases and J 4 bases, with 7 bases left between them. The CDR3 is made up of 12 amino acids. The CDR3 nucleotides are TGCGCCAGCAGCCCTAACGCAGATACGCAGTATTTT. It translates to CASSPNADTQYF.

This chain links TRBV10-2 with TRBJ1-1; TRBD1 agrees at 7 bases. Per germline, CDR1 WSHSY and CDR2 SAAADI. J gave up 0 bases and V 0 bases, and 10 bases lay outside the gene matches. This CDR3 contains 18 residues. The CDR3 region is CASSESGQGVYVNTEAFF. The CDR3 coding sequence is TGCGCCAGCAGTGAGTCGGGGCAGGGGGTCTACGTGAACACTGAAGCTTTCTTT.

This clonotype appeared a few times. The chain carries TRBV28 and TRBJ1-4; TRBD1 is a possible D gene (6 bases). This CDR3 has 15 residues. Germline CDR1 is MDHEN and CDR2 is SYDVKM. Between the trimmed V and J ends, which lost 6 bases and 8 bases, there was a span of 19 bases. CDR3 amino acids: CASRDLGRGGEKLFF. CDR3 nucleotides: TGTGCCAGCAGGGACTTGGGCAGGGGAGGGGAAAAACTGTTTTTT.

V usage is TRBV25-1 and J usage is TRBJ2-3, with D perhaps TRBD1 (6 bases). Trimming stripped 6 bases from V and 5 bases from J, with 15 bases between. Per the germline V gene, CDR1 is MGHDK and CDR2 is SYGVNS. CDR3 length: 14 amino acids. The CDR3 region has the DNA TGTGCCAGCAGCGAACAGGGATGGGGAGATACGCAGTATTTT. This gives the protein CASSEQGWGDTQYF.